These 14 T cell receptor beta chains were sequenced from one sample in a study of T-cell memory formation after mild COVID-19. TCRdb analysed the 5' RACE reads with MiXCR anew, one entry per CDR3 protein. The table lists about 200,000 distinct CDR3 sequences, just over 9.5% of them singletons. Sample: PBMCs or a T cell subset sorted from them (not recorded which). These receptors were obtained from a man aged 18-30 years who had mild COVID-19 (a few samples of this study predate the infection). Cell type and time point are not known.

This chain connects TRBV12-3 or TRBV12-4 to TRBJ2-2; no reliable D call. The V and J ends lost 6 bases and 5 bases respectively, with 13 bases between them. This CDR3 spans 14 amino acids. CDR3 coding DNA: TGTGCCAGCAGACCCCAGTGGGTGACCGGGGAGCTGTTTTTT. Amino acids: CASRPQWVTGELFF.

This chain connects TRBV24-1 to TRBJ1-2, with D tentatively TRBD1 (6 bases). Germline V gives CDR1 KGHDR, CDR2 SFDVKD. V lost 4 bases and J 8 bases, leaving 19 bases between the germline ends. The CDR3 extends over 15 amino acids. The CDR3 loop is CATSDPKRTVRGYTF. DNA for the CDR3: TGTGCCACCAGTGACCCTAAACGGACAGTGCGGGGCTACACCTTC.

The gene calls are TRBV7-2 and TRBJ1-6, with D unresolved. Germline CDR1 is SGHTA and CDR2 is FQGNSA. Trimming removed 2 bases at V and 0 bases at J, with 8 bases between. This CDR3 has 16 residues. The CDR3 spells CASSLMGSSYNSPLHF. In DNA, the CDR3 is TGTGCCAGCAGCTTAATGGGGAGCTCCTATAATTCACCCCTCCACTTT.

There are many counts of this clonotype. The chain carries TRBV20-1 and TRBJ2-3, with TRBD2 matching 7 bases. The CDR3 is made up of 13 amino acids. With 5 bases clipped from V and 0 bases from J, the junction kept 2 bases outside the gene matches. Germline V gene lookup returns CDR1 DFQATT and CDR2 SNEGSKA (reference sequence). This CDR3 reads CSAGGGSTDTQYF. In nucleotides, the CDR3 is TGCAGTGCTGGCGGGGGAAGCACAGATACGCAGTATTTT.

The chain joins TRBV29-1 to TRBJ2-3; D uncertain. Germline CDR1 SQVTM, CDR2 ANQGSEA. V was clipped by 3 bases and J by 1 base, with 11 bases between them. This CDR3 is 14 amino acids long. DNA for the CDR3: TGCAGCGTTGATCATGGGGTTCGCACAGATACGCAGTATTTT. The encoded protein is CSVDHGVRTDTQYF.

This clonotype has a handful of counts. The chain has TRBV5-1 and TRBJ1-1; D is unclear. From germline, CDR1 is SGHRS and CDR2 YFSETQ. V gave up 5 bases and J gave up 3 bases, with 17 bases separating them. The CDR3 contains 15 residues. CDR3 DNA sequence: TGCGCCAGCAGACGGAGCGGGGAGGCGGACACTGAAGCTTTCTTT. It codes for CASRRSGEADTEAFF.

The CDR3: CASTSQASEAFF. CDR3 coding DNA: TGTGCCAGCACCTCACAGGCTTCTGAAGCTTTCTTT. This chain links TRBV3-1 with TRBJ1-1; tentatively, D is TRBD1 (5 bases). Germline V gene sequence: CDR1 LGHDT, CDR2 YNNKEL (reference sequence). The CDR3 length is 12 residues. Trimming took 7 bases from V and 6 from J, leaving 12 bases between them.

This clonotype has ten or more counts. The V and J genes are TRBV7-2 and TRBJ2-3; TRBD1 aligns across 7 bases. Trimming took 5 bases from V and 1 from J; bases not matched to a gene: 6. Germline assignment: CDR1 SGHTA and CDR2 FQGNSA. CDR3 length equals 15 residues. In nucleotides, the CDR3 is TGTGCCAGCAGCCCACGACAGGGAGGCACAGATACGCAGTATTTT. Amino acids: CASSPRQGGTDTQYF.

This clonotype was counted between two and nine times. This sequence joins TRBV4-2 and TRBJ2-5, with 7 bases matching TRBD2. The CDR3 consists of 20 residues. Germline V gene sequence: CDR1 LGHNA, CDR2 YNFKEQ. V was pared by 0 bases and J by 1 base, with 17 bases of the junction left unmatched. The CDR3 is CASSQDSSGGGSHLQETQYF. CDR3 DNA: TGTGCCAGCAGCCAAGATTCATCGGGCGGGGGTAGCCACCTCCAAGAGACCCAGTACTTC.

The V gene is TRBV7-7, the J gene TRBJ2-3; D ambiguous. The V and J ends lost 5 bases and 4 bases respectively, with 13 bases between them. The CDR3 has 14 residues. Germline V gives CDR1 SSHAT, CDR2 FNYEAQ (reference sequence). Written as DNA, the CDR3 is TGTGCCAGCAGCGCACTCTACTTCGCAGATACGCAGTATTTT. Amino acid sequence: CASSALYFADTQYF.

This clonotype has just a few counts. The chain's CDR3 is CASSSGLSSRTDTQYF. For the CDR3, the DNA is TGTGCCAGCAGCTCCGGCCTTTCTTCTCGAACAGATACGCAGTATTTT. The rearrangement links TRBV11-3 to TRBJ2-3; D not certain. The germline V gene has CDR1 SGHNT and CDR2 YENEEA. The V end lost 4 bases, the J end lost 3 bases, and 17 bases lay between the germline ends. The CDR3 is 16 amino acids. The entire variable domain, with the rest obtained from reference TRBV11-3 and TRBJ2-3, is as follows: EAGVVQSPRYKIIEKKQPVAFWCNPISGHNTLYWYLQNLGQGPELLIRYENEEAVDDSQLPKDRFSAERLKGVDSTLKIQPAELGDSAVYLCASSSGLSSRTDTQYFGPGTRLTVL.

The table lists this clonotype with many counts. This rearrangement joins TRBV25-1 to TRBJ2-5; D is perhaps TRBD1 or TRBD2 (6 bases each). This CDR3 region has 13 residues. Germline V CDR1 and CDR2: MGHDK, SYGVNS. V was clipped by 1 base and J by 6 bases, with 9 bases between them. CDR3 coding DNA: TGTGCCAGCAGTGAATGGGGGGCGCAGACCCAGTACTTC. It codes for CASSEWGAQTQYF.

The CDR3 sequence: CASSFGTGGVSGANVLTF. The CDR3 DNA reads as TGCGCCAGCAGCTTCGGGACAGGGGGCGTCTCTGGGGCCAACGTCCTGACTTTC. This sequence joins TRBV4-3 and TRBJ2-6, with 12 bases matching TRBD1. CDR1 and CDR2 (germline): LGHNA, YSLEER. The CDR3 spans 18 residues. With 5 bases clipped from V and 0 bases from J, the junction kept 5 bases outside the gene matches.

The chain carries TRBV7-3 and TRBJ1-3; D remains unclear. The CDR3 loop spans 16 amino acids. V lost 5 bases and J lost 4, with 18 bases in between. Germline CDR1 and CDR2: SGHTA and FQGTGA. The CDR3 nucleotides are TGTGCCAGCAGCCCGCAGGCTTTGGCGGGAGGAAACACCATATATTTT. It codes for CASSPQALAGGNTIYF.